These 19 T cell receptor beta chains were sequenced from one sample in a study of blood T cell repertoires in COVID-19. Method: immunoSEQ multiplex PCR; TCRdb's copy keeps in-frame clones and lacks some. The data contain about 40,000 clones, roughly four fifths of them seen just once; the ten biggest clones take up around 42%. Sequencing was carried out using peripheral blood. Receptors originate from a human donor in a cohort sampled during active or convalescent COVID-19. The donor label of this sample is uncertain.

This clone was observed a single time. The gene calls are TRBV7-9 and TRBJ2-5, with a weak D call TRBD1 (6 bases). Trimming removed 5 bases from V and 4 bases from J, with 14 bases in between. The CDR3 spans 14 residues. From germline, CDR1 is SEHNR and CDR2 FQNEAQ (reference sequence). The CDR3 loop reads CASSPGLGGETQYF. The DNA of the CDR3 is TGTGCCAGCAGCCCGGGCTTAGGGGGAGAGACCCAGTACTTC.

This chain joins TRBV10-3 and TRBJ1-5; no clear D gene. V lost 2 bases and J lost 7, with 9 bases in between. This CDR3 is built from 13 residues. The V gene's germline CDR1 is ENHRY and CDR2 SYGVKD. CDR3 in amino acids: CAISETGGQPQHF. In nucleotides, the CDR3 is TGTGCCATCAGTGAGACCGGAGGGCAGCCCCAGCATTTT.

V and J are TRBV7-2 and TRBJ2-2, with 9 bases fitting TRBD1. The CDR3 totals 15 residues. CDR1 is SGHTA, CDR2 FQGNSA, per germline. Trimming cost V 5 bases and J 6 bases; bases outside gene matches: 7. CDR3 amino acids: CASSPGTGLSGELFF. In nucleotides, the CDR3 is TGTGCCAGCAGCCCAGGGACAGGGTTATCCGGGGAGCTGTTTTTT.

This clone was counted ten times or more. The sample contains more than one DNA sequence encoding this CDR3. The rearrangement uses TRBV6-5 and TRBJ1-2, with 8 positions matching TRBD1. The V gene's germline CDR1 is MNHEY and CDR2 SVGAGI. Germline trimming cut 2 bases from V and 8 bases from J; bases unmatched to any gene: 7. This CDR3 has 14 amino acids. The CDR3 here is CASSYTGQGSGYTF. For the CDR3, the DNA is TGTGCCAGCAGTTACACTGGACAGGGCAGCGGCTACACCTTC.

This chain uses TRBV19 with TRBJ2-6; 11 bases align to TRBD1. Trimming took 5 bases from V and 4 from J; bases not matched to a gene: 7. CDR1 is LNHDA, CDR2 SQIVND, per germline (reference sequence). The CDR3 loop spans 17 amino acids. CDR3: CASSPGTGGRGANVLTF. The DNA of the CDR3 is TGTGCCAGTAGTCCCGGGACAGGGGGAAGAGGGGCCAACGTCCTGACTTTC.

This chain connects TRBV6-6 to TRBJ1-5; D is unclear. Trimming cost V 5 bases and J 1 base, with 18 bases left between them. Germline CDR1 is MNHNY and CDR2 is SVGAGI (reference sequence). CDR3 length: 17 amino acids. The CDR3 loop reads CASSPDPRGRSNQPQHF. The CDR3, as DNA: TGTGCCAGCAGTCCCGATCCTCGGGGTCGAAGCAATCAGCCCCAGCATTTT.

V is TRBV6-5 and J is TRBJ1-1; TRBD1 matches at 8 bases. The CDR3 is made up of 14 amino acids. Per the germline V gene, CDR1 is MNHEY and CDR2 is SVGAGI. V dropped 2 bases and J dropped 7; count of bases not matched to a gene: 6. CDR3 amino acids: CASSYRGTGNEAFF. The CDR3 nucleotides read TGTGCCAGCAGTTACCGTGGGACAGGTAATGAAGCTTTCTTT.

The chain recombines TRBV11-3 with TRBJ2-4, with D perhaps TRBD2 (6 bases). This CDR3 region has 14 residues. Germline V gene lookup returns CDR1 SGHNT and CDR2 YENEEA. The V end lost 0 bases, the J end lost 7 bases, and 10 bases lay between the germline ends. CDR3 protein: CASSLEAGRNIQYF. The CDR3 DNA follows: TGTGCCAGCAGCTTAGAGGCGGGGAGGAACATTCAGTACTTC.

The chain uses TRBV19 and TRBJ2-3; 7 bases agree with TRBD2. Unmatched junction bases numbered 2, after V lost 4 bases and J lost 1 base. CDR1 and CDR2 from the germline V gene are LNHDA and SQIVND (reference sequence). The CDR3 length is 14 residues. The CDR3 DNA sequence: TGTGCCAGTAGTAACCTAGCGGGCACAGATACGCAGTATTTT. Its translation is CASSNLAGTDTQYF.

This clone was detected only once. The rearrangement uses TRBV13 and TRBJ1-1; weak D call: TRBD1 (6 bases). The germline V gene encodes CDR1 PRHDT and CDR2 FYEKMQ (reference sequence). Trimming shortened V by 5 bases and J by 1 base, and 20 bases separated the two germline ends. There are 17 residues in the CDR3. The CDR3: CASSLRPGSRGNTEAFF. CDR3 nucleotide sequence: TGTGCCAGCAGCCTACGACCGGGCTCCAGGGGGAACACTGAAGCTTTCTTT.

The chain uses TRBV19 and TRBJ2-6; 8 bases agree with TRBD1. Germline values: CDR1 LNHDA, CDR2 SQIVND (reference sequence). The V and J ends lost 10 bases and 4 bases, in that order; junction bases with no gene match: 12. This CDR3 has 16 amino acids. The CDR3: CATTPRGRLGANVLTF. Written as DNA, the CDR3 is TGTGCCACCACCCCCAGGGGGCGTTTAGGGGCCAACGTCCTGACTTTC.

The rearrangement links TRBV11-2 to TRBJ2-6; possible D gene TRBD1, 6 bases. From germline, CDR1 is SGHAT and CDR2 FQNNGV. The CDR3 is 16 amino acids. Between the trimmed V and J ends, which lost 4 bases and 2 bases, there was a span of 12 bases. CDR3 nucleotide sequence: TGTGCCAGCAGCTCGAACAGGGTAACTGGGGCCAACGTCCTGACTTTC. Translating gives CASSSNRVTGANVLTF.

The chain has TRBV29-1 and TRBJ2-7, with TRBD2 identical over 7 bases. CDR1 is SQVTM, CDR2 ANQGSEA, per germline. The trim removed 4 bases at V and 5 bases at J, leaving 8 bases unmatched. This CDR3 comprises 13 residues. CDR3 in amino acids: CSVVSQGGDEQYF. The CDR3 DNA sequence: TGCAGCGTTGTTAGTCAGGGAGGGGACGAGCAGTACTTC.

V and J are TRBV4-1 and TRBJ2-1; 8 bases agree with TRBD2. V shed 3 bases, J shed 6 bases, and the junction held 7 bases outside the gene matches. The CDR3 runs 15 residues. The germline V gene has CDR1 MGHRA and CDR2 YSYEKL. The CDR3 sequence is CASSQPGLGVNEQFF. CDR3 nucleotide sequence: TGCGCCAGCAGCCAGCCGGGACTAGGGGTCAATGAGCAGTTCTTC.

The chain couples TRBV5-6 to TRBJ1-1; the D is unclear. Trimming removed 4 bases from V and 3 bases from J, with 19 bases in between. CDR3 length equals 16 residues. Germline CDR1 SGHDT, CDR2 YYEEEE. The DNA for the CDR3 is TGTGCCAGCAGCCAGCGGCCGGAAAGATCGGACACTGAAGCTTTCTTT. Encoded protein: CASSQRPERSDTEAFF.

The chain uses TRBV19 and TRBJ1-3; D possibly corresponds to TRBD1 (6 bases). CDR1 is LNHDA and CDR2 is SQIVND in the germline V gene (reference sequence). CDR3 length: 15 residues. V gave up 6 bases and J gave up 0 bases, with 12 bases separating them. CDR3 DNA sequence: TGTGCCAGTAGACTACAGGGCAGCTCTGGAAACACCATATATTTT. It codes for CASRLQGSSGNTIYF.

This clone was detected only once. The CDR3 DNA follows: TGTGCCATCAGTGAGTCCTCGTTGGGACTATCCCTTTACAATGAGCAGTTCTTC. Translating gives CAISESSLGLSLYNEQFF. The chain couples TRBV10-3 to TRBJ2-1, with TRBD2 matching 7 bases. Trimming cost V 0 bases and J 4 bases; bases outside gene matches: 12. Per germline, CDR1 ENHRY and CDR2 SYGVKD. The CDR3 has 18 residues.

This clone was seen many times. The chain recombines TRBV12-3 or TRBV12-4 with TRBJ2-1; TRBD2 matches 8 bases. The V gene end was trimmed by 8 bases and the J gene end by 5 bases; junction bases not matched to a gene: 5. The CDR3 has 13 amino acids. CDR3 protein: CASSRAGDNEQFF. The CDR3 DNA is TGTGCCAGCTCTCGAGCGGGGGACAATGAGCAGTTCTTC.

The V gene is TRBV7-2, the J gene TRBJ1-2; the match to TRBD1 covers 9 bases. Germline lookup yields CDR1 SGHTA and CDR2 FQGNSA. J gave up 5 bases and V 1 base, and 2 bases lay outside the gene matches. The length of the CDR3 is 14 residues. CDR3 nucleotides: TGTGCCAGCAGCTTAGTAGGACAGGGGTATGGCTACACCTTC. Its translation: CASSLVGQGYGYTF.